What follows are 8 T cell receptor beta chains derived from one specimen sequenced in a study of post-analysis software for immune sequencing data. Their target antigens are unknown. Study-level results: TRBV5-6, TRBV5-1 and TRBV20-1 belonged to a set of roughly five TRBV segments that were more frequent in patients than controls.

The TCR beta cDNA libraries contained unique molecular identifiers. TCRdb ran MiXCR on the PCR reads and lists one entry per CDR3 protein. Of 750,000 to 950,000 distinct CDR3 sequences listed, 46% are singletons. Sequencing input: blood. The receptor source for this set is a girl aged 10-17 years with multiple sclerosis.

CDR3 loop: CASSLGHLGNEQFF. The CDR3, as DNA: TGTGCCAGCAGCTTAGGACATCTAGGCAATGAGCAGTTCTTC. This sequence joins TRBV7-6 and TRBJ2-1; D gene ambiguous. Trimming removed 1 base at V and 6 bases at J, with 10 bases between. The CDR3 covers 14 residues. Germline V gives CDR1 SGHVS, CDR2 FNYEAQ.

This clonotype was detected a few times. V gene TRBV28 combines with J gene TRBJ2-3; D not resolved. There are 14 residues in the CDR3. V was shortened by 1 base and J by 2 bases, with 7 bases between the two germline ends. The germline V gene encodes CDR1 MDHEN and CDR2 SYDVKM. For the CDR3, the DNA is TGTGCCAGCAGTTTATCCGGAGACACAGATACGCAGTATTTT. Translation gives CASSLSGDTDTQYF.

The CDR3 sequence: CSVAGTGSLETQYF. Here the CDR3 DNA reads TGCAGCGTCGCCGGGACAGGGTCCCTAGAGACCCAGTACTTC. V usage is TRBV29-1 and J usage is TRBJ2-5, with TRBD1 matching 9 bases. Germline loops: CDR1 SQVTM, CDR2 ANQGSEA. V dropped 6 bases and J dropped 4; count of bases not matched to a gene: 9. CDR3 length: 14 amino acids.

V usage is TRBV27 and J usage is TRBJ2-7; 10 bases are a match to TRBD1. Germline-derived CDR1 and CDR2 are MNHEY and SMNVEV (reference sequence). J lost 3 bases, V lost 6 bases, and 8 bases had no gene match. This CDR3 is 15 amino acids long. Here the CDR3 DNA reads TGTGCCAGCAGCCTAAAGGGACAGGGGAACTACGAGCAGTACTTC. It specifies CASSLKGQGNYEQYF.

In its sample, this clonotype was seen a few times. This CDR3 is CASKLREKAYEQYF. The CDR3 nucleotides read TGTGCCAGCAAACTGCGGGAGAAGGCCTACGAGCAGTACTTC. The chain has TRBV12-3 or TRBV12-4 and TRBJ2-7; TRBD2 matches at 7 bases. After removal of 7 bases from V and 2 bases from J, the junction contained 8 bases not matched to a gene. The CDR3 consists of 14 residues.

This clonotype has at least ten counts. The chain couples TRBV7-2 to TRBJ2-5; D possibly uses TRBD1 or TRBD2 (5 bases each). Germline V gene lookup returns CDR1 SGHTA and CDR2 FQGNSA. This CDR3 is 11 amino acids long. V dropped 6 bases and J dropped 7 bases, with 9 bases sitting between them. The DNA of the CDR3 is TGTGCCAGCAGTTTTGGGGGGACCCAGTACTTC. Residues: CASSFGGTQYF.

This clonotype was counted a few times. The V and J genes are TRBV28 and TRBJ2-7; D perhaps matches TRBD1 (5 bases). V was pared by 6 bases and J by 6 bases, with 21 bases between. This CDR3 has 15 residues. Germline lookup yields CDR1 MDHEN and CDR2 SYDVKM. The chain's CDR3 is CASRTNQGSPPEQYF. DNA of the CDR3: TGTGCCAGCAGAACAAATCAGGGATCCCCCCCCGAGCAGTACTTC.

This chain joins TRBV11-2 and TRBJ2-1; no firm D call. This CDR3 region has 12 residues. The germline CDR1 and CDR2 sequences are SGHAT and FQNNGV. V was clipped by 1 base and J by 9 bases, with 7 bases between them. Written as DNA, the CDR3 is TGTGCCAGCAGCTTAGTTATCACTGAGCAGTTCTTC. As protein: CASSLVITEQFF. The variable domain in full, completed from reference TRBV11-2 and TRBJ2-1, reads EAGVAQSPRYKIIEKRQSVAFWCNPISGHATLYWYQQILGQGPKLLIQFQNNGVVDDSQLPKDRFSAERLKGVDSTLKIQPAKLEDSAVYLCASSLVITEQFFGPGTRLTVL.